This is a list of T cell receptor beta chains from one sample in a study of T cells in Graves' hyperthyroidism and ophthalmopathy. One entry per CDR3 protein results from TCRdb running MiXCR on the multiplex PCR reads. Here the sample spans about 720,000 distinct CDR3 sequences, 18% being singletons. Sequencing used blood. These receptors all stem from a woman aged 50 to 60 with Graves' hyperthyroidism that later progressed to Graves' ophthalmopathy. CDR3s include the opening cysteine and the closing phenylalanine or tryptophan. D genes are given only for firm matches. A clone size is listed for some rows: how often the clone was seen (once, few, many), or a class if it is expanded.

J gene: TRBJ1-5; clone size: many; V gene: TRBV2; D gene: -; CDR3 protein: CASSDGRGNQPQHF; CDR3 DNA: TGTGCCAGCAGTGATGGCAGGGGCAATCAGCCCCAGCATTTT
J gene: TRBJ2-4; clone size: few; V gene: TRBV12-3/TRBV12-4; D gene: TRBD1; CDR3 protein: CASTQTGANIQYF; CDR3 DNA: TGTGCCAGCACCCAGACAGGGGCAAACATTCAGTACTTC
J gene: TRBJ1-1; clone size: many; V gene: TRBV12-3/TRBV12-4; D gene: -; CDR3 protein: CASSLIPTEAFF; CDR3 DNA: TGTGCCAGCAGTCTAATACCCACTGAAGCTTTCTTT
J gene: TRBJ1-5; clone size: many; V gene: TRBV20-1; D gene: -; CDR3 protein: CSAIGTDNQPQHF; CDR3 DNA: TGCAGTGCTATCGGGACGGACAATCAGCCCCAGCATTTT
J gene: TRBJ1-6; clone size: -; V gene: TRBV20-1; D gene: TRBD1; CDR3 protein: CSARSYRGANLNSPLHF; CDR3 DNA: TGCAGTGCTAGATCATACAGGGGGGCGAACTTAAATTCACCCCTCCACTTT
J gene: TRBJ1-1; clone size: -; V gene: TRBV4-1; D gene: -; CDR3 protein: CASSPTGTKRNTEAFF; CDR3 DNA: TGCGCCAGCAGCCCGACCGGGACAAAAAGGAACACTGAAGCTTTCTTT
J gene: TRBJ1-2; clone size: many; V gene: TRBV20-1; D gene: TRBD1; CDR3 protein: CSANRDRGPGYTF; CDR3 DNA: TGCAGTGCGAATCGAGACAGGGGGCCTGGCTACACCTTC
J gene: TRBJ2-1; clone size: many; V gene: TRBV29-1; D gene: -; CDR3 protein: CSVAGAAYNEQFF; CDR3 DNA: TGCAGCGTTGCAGGGGCCGCCTACAATGAGCAGTTCTTC
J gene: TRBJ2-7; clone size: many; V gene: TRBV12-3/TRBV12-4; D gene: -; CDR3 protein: CASSPEGRNYEQYF; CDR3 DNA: TGTGCCAGCAGTCCTGAGGGCCGAAACTACGAGCAGTACTTC
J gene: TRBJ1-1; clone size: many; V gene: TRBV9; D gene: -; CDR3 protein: CASSEAGRGTEAFF; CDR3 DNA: TGTGCCAGCAGCGAGGCTGGAAGAGGCACTGAAGCTTTCTTT
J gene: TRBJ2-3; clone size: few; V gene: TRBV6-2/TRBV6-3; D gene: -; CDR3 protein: CASSYFTEDTQYF; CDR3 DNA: TGTGCCAGCAGTTACTTCACGGAAGATACGCAGTATTTT
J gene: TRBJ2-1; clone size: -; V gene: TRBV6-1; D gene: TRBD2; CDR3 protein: CASSIGLVHDEQFF; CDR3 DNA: TGTGCCAGCAGTATTGGACTAGTTCACGATGAGCAGTTCTTC
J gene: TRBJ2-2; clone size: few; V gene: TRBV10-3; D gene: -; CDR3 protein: CAISEPGQNTGELFF; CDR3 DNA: TGTGCCATCAGTGAGCCGGGACAGAACACCGGGGAGCTGTTTTTT
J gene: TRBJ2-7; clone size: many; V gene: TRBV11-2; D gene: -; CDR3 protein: CASSLASAYEQYF; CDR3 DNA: TGTGCCAGCAGCTTAGCATCGGCGTACGAGCAGTACTTC
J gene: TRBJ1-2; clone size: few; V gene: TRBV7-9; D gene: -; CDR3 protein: CASSSAGRAFYGYTF; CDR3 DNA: TGTGCCAGCAGCTCCGCTGGCAGGGCCTTTTATGGCTACACCTTC
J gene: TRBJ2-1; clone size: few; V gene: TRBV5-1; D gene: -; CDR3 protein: CASSENREQFF; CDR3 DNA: TGCGCCAGCAGCGAAAATAGGGAGCAGTTCTTC
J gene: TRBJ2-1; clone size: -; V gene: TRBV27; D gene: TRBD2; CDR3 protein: CASTVGGSHNEQFF; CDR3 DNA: TGTGCCAGCACCGTGGGGGGGTCCCACAATGAGCAGTTCTTC
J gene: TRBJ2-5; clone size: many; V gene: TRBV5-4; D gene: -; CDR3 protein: CASSRDLQETQYF; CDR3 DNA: TGTGCCAGCAGTCGGGACCTCCAAGAGACCCAGTACTTC
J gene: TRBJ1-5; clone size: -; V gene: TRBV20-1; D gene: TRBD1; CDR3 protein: CSAQPGQGNQPQHF; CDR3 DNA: TGCAGTGCTCAACCGGGACAGGGAAATCAGCCCCAGCATTTT
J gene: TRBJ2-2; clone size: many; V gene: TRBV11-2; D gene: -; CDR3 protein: CASSLGQIDTGELFF; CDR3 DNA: TGTGCCAGCAGCTTAGGGCAGATAGATACCGGGGAGCTGTTTTTT
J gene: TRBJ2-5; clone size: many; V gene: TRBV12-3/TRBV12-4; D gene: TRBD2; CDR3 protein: CASMGLAANGETQYF; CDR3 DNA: TGTGCCAGCATGGGACTAGCGGCAAATGGGGAGACCCAGTACTTC
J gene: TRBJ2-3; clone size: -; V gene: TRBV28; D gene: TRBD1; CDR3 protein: CASSPTGAAADTQYF; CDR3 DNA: TGTGCCAGCAGTCCCACAGGGGCGGCGGCAGATACGCAGTATTTT
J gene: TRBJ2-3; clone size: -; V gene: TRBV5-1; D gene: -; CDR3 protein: CASSSPPGGPVKFTDTQYF; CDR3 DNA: TGCGCCAGCAGCTCTCCCCCCGGGGGGCCGGTTAAGTTTACAGATACGCAGTATTTT
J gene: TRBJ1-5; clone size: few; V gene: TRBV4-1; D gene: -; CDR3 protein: CASSQVGGGTQPQHF; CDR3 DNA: TGCGCCAGCAGCCAAGTCGGGGGAGGTACTCAGCCCCAGCATTTT
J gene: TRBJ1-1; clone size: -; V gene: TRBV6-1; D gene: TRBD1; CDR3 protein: CASSEWSGGWNTEAFF; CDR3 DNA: TGTGCCAGCAGTGAATGGTCAGGGGGCTGGAACACTGAAGCTTTCTTT
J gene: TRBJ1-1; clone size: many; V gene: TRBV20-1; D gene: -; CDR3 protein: CSARDRGVGTEAFF; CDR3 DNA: TGCAGTGCTAGAGATCGGGGGGTAGGCACTGAAGCTTTCTTT
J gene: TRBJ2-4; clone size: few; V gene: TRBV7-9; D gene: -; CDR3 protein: CASSTSGAMAKNIQYF; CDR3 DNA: TGTGCCAGCAGCACTTCAGGGGCAATGGCCAAAAACATTCAGTACTTC
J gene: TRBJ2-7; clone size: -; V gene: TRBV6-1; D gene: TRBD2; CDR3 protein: CASSTLAGTYEQYF; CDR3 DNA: TGTGCCAGCAGCACACTAGCGGGGACCTACGAGCAGTACTTC
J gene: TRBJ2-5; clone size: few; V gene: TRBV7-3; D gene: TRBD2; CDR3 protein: CASSMTLAGGPGAGETQYF; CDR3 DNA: TGTGCCAGCAGCATGACCCTAGCGGGGGGGCCAGGTGCTGGGGAGACCCAGTACTTC
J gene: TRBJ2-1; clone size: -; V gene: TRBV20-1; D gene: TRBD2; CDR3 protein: CSARDQLSGGAFNEQFF; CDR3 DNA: TGCAGTGCTAGAGATCAACTTAGCGGGGGGGCTTTTAATGAGCAGTTCTTC
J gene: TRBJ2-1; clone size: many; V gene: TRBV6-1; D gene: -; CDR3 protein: CASSPGRGNYNEQFF; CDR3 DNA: TGTGCCAGCAGCCCTGGGCGGGGTAACTACAATGAGCAGTTCTTC
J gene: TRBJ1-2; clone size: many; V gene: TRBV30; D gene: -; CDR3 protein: CAWSVRVATYNYGYTF; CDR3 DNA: TGTGCCTGGAGTGTACGAGTGGCGACCTACAACTATGGCTACACCTTC
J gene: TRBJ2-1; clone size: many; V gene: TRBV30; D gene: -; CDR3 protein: CAWSVRNEQFF; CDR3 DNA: TGTGCCTGGAGTGTAAGGAATGAGCAGTTCTTC
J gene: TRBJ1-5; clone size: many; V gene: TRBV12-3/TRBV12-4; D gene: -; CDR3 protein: CASTSTRSGNQPQHF; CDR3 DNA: TGTGCCAGCACCTCTACGAGGTCGGGCAATCAGCCCCAGCATTTT
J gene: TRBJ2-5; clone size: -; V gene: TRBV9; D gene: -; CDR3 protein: CASSVGMVGEETQYF; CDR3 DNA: TGTGCCAGCAGCGTAGGTATGGTGGGGGAGGAGACCCAGTACTTC
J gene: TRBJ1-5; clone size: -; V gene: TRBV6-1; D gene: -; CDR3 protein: CASSPERGQPQHF; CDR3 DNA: TGTGCCAGCAGTCCGGAGAGGGGTCAGCCCCAGCATTTT
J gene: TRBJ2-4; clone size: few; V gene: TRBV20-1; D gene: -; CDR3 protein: CSAPEAKNIQYF; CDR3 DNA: TGCAGTGCTCCGGAGGCCAAAAACATTCAGTACTTC
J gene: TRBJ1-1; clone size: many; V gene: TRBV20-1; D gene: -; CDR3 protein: CSASKGLNTEAFF; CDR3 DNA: TGCAGTGCTAGTAAAGGTTTGAACACTGAAGCTTTCTTT
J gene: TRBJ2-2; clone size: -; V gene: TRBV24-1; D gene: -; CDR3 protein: CATSRPGDTGELFF; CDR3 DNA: TGTGCCACCAGTAGGCCGGGAGACACCGGGGAGCTGTTTTTT
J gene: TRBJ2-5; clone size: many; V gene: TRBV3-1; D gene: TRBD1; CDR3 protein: CASTPTGGLETQYF; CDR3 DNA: TGTGCCAGCACCCCGACAGGGGGCTTGGAGACCCAGTACTTC
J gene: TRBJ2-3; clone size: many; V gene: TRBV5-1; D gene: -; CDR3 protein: CASSLLGSSTDTQYF; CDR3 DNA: TGCGCCAGCAGCTTGTTAGGTTCTAGCACAGATACGCAGTATTTT
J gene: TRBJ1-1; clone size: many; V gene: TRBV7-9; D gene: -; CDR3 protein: CASIRTIPNTEAFF; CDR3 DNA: TGTGCCAGCATCCGGACCATTCCGAACACTGAAGCTTTCTTT
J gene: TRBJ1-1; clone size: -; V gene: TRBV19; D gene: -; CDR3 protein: CASSIRRGRASGTEAFF; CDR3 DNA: TGTGCCAGTAGTATTCGAAGGGGTAGGGCTTCGGGCACTGAAGCTTTCTTT
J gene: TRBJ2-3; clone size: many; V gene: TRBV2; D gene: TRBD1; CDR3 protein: CAMTRQGAGDTQYF; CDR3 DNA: TGTGCCATGACTAGGCAGGGGGCAGGAGATACGCAGTATTTT
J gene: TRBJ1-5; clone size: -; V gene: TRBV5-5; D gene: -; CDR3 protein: CASSLEPGTGQPQHF; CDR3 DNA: TGTGCCAGCAGCTTGGAACCTGGGACGGGGCAGCCCCAGCATTTT
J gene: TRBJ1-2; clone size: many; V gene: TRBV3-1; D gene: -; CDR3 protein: CASSQDPGTYGYTF; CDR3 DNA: TGTGCCAGCAGCCAAGATCCGGGAACCTATGGCTACACCTTC
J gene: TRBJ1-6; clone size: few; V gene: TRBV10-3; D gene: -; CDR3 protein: CAISVRGSRNSPLHF; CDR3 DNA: TGTGCCATCAGTGTCAGGGGATCTCGGAATTCACCCCTCCACTTT
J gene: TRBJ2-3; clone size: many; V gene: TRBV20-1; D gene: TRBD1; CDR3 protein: CSALRTGIGDTQYF; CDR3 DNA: TGCAGTGCTTTAAGGACAGGGATAGGCGATACGCAGTATTTT
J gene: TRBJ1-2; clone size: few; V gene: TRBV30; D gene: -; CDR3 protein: CAWNGGNYGYTF; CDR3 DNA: TGTGCCTGGAATGGGGGAAACTATGGCTACACCTTC